The 18 T cell receptor beta chains below come from one sample, sequenced in a study of cytomegalovirus exposure and HLA in healthy donors. Clones were sequenced by immunoSEQ multiplex PCR, and TCRdb holds only the in-frame ones, with some missing. The table shows about 48,000 clones, with about nine tenths occurring only once. Material for sequencing was PBMCs. These receptors were obtained from a woman between 25 and 40 years old in good health and CMV-seronegative.

The CDR3 loop reads CATSRGLAGASYNEQFF. CDR3 nucleotide sequence: TGTGCCACCAGCAGAGGACTAGCGGGAGCCTCCTACAATGAGCAGTTCTTC. The rearrangement uses TRBV15 and TRBJ2-1, with 12 bases lining up with TRBD2. This CDR3 contains 17 residues. The V and J ends lost 1 base and 0 bases, in that order; junction bases with no gene match: 1. Germline CDR1 LNHNV, CDR2 YYDKDF (reference sequence).

The chain couples TRBV5-1 to TRBJ2-1, with 9 nucleotides matching TRBD1. V shed 4 bases and J 8 bases; nucleotides not matched to a gene: 7. Germline CDR1 is SGHRS and CDR2 is YFSETQ. CDR3 size: 14 residues. In DNA, the CDR3 is TGCGCCAGCAGCCCGGAGACAGGGGGGGATGAGCAGTTCTTC. The encoded protein is CASSPETGGDEQFF.

The chain combines TRBV20-1 with TRBJ1-1; tentatively, D is TRBD1 (5 bases). V was pared by 0 bases and J by 13 bases, with 12 bases between. Germline V gives CDR1 DFQATT, CDR2 SNEGSKA (reference sequence). The length of the CDR3 is 11 residues. Here the CDR3 reads CSARDSGQDFF. CDR3 DNA: TGCAGTGCTAGAGATTCAGGGCAGGATTTCTTT.

The chain joins TRBV5-1 to TRBJ1-3, with 7 bases lining up with TRBD1. CDR1 is SGHRS and CDR2 is YFSETQ in the germline V gene. The CDR3 spans 12 residues. The V gene end was trimmed by 10 bases and the J gene end by 4 bases; junction bases not matched to a gene: 5. The CDR3 sequence is CASGQEGNTIYF. CDR3 bases: TGCGCCTCCGGACAGGAGGGAAACACCATATATTTT.

This chain connects TRBV5-1 to TRBJ2-2; a possible D gene is TRBD1 (6 bases). This CDR3 contains 14 residues. CDR1 and CDR2 from the germline V gene are SGHRS and YFSETQ. Trimming took off 2 bases at V and 5 bases at J, with 10 bases between the two ends. Written as DNA, the CDR3 is TGCGCCAGCAGCTTCCTAACAGGGACCGGGGAGCTGTTTTTT. It translates to CASSFLTGTGELFF.

The V gene is TRBV29-1, the J gene TRBJ2-6; 10 bases map to TRBD1. V lost 0 bases, J lost 2 bases, and 7 bases stayed unmatched. The CDR3 consists of 18 residues. Germline V gene sequence: CDR1 SQVTM, CDR2 ANQGSEA. The CDR3 is CSVEDPRTGGAGANVLTF. In nucleotides, the CDR3 is TGCAGCGTTGAAGATCCGAGGACAGGGGGAGCTGGGGCCAACGTCCTGACTTTC.

This CDR3 is CAISESGGQGRNQPQHF. DNA of the CDR3: TGTGCCATCAGTGAGTCGGGAGGACAGGGGCGAAATCAGCCCCAGCATTTT. This rearrangement joins TRBV10-3 to TRBJ1-5; 9 nucleotides line up with TRBD1. V lost 0 bases to trimming and J lost 4 bases; unmatched junction nucleotides: 7. The CDR3 loop spans 17 amino acids. The germline V gene has CDR1 ENHRY and CDR2 SYGVKD.

The chain recombines TRBV9 with TRBJ1-2; D is perhaps TRBD1 (5 bases). The V and J ends lost 4 bases and 4 bases respectively, with 17 bases between them. This CDR3 region has 15 residues. CDR1 and CDR2 from the germline V gene are SGDLS and YYNGEE. The CDR3: CASSPAGRSPYGYTF. The CDR3 DNA follows: TGTGCCAGCAGCCCCGCAGGGAGGTCTCCCTATGGCTACACCTTC.

The V and J genes are TRBV9 and TRBJ2-7; TRBD2 agrees at 11 bases. The germline V gene has CDR1 SGDLS and CDR2 YYNGEE. This CDR3 is 15 amino acids long. Germline trimming cut 3 bases from V and 3 bases from J; bases unmatched to any gene: 5. The CDR3 is CASSASGLADYEQYF. The CDR3 DNA follows: TGTGCCAGCAGCGCATCGGGACTAGCGGACTACGAGCAGTACTTC.

CDR3 in amino acids: CASTSVAQSGYTF. The CDR3 nucleotides read TGTGCCAGCACTAGCGTTGCGCAGAGTGGCTACACCTTC. This chain connects TRBV6-5 to TRBJ1-2; D is undetermined. CDR1 is MNHEY, CDR2 SVGAGI, per germline. V dropped 7 bases and J dropped 7 bases, with 16 bases sitting between them. This CDR3 comprises 13 residues.

V usage is TRBV19 and J usage is TRBJ2-3, with 8 bases aligning to TRBD2. The germline V gene has CDR1 LNHDA and CDR2 SQIVND (reference sequence). CDR3 length equals 14 residues. V trimming: 5 bases; J trimming: 4 bases; junction bases outside the gene matches: 5. In DNA form, the CDR3 reads TGTGCCAGTAGTGCCCGGGAGGGAGCAGATACGCAGTATTTT. Translation gives CASSAREGADTQYF.

This chain links TRBV5-1 with TRBJ2-3; 7 nucleotides line up with TRBD2. Trimming at V came to 1 base and at J to 6 bases, leaving 11 bases not matched to a gene. CDR1 and CDR2 from the germline V gene are SGHRS and YFSETQ. The CDR3 sequence is 16 residues long. For the CDR3, the DNA is TGCGCCAGCAGCTTGTATGTAACGGGAGGAACGGATACGCAGTATTTT. It translates to CASSLYVTGGTDTQYF.

This chain connects TRBV9 to TRBJ1-4; 8 nucleotides align to TRBD1. This CDR3 spans 13 amino acids. The V and J ends lost 5 bases and 7 bases, in that order; junction bases with no gene match: 4. Germline CDR1 and CDR2: SGDLS and YYNGEE. As DNA, the CDR3 is TGTGCCAGCAGTGGACAGGGTGGTGAAAAACTGTTTTTT. Translating gives CASSGQGGEKLFF.

This clone was detected only a few times. The V call is TRBV6-6, the J call TRBJ2-7; possible D gene TRBD1, 5 bases. This CDR3 contains 13 residues. Germline V gene data show CDR1 as MNHNY and CDR2 as SVGAGI (reference sequence). Trimming shortened V by 10 bases and J by 7 bases, and 20 bases separated the two germline ends. The CDR3 nucleotides read TGTGCCACTCTTGGTCAGGGAACTTGGGAGCAGTACTTC. This gives the protein CATLGQGTWEQYF.

CDR3 DNA: TGTGCCAGCAGTTTCGGGGGAGGGACCTACGAGCAGTACTTC. Translating it yields CASSFGGGTYEQYF. The genes are TRBV28 and TRBJ2-7, with 7 bases aligning to TRBD2. CDR3 length equals 14 residues. Losses at the gene ends were 3 bases for V and 2 bases for J; bases not matched to a gene: 4. CDR1 and CDR2 (germline): MDHEN, SYDVKM.

The V gene is TRBV7-8, the J gene TRBJ1-1, with TRBD1 matching over 8 bases. The CDR3 is 13 amino acids. The V segment lost 5 bases and the J segment 5 bases; nucleotides outside the gene matches: 4. In germline, CDR1 is SGHVS, CDR2 FQNEAQ. In DNA, the CDR3 is TGTGCCAGCAGCCCGAACAGGGGGACTGAAGCTTTCTTT. Translated, it gives CASSPNRGTEAFF. The full variable domain, rest sourced from reference TRBV7-8 and TRBJ1-1, is GAGVSQSPRYKVAKRGQDVALRCDPISGHVSLFWYQQALGQGPEFLTYFQNEAQLDKSGLPSDRFFAERPEGSVSTLKIQRTQQEDSAVYLCASSPNRGTEAFFGQGTRLTVV.

The chain is built from TRBV28 and TRBJ2-3; 10 nucleotides line up with TRBD2. Per germline, CDR1 MDHEN and CDR2 SYDVKM. The ends lost 5 bases at V and 6 bases at J; junction bases unmatched: 8. The length of the CDR3 is 15 residues. Here the CDR3 DNA reads TGTGCCAGCAGTCGCAGGGAGCGGGGGGGGGATACGCAGTATTTT. Protein: CASSRRERGGDTQYF.

This clone was recorded once. The rearrangement uses TRBV29-1 and TRBJ2-1; 15 positions match TRBD2. Germline CDR1 is SQVTM and CDR2 is ANQGSEA. V lost 0 bases, J lost 6 bases, and 6 bases stayed unmatched. The CDR3 length is 17 residues. The CDR3 DNA reads TGCAGCGTTGAAGATCGCCGGACTAGCGGGAGGGCCAATGAGCAGTTCTTC. The encoded protein is CSVEDRRTSGRANEQFF.